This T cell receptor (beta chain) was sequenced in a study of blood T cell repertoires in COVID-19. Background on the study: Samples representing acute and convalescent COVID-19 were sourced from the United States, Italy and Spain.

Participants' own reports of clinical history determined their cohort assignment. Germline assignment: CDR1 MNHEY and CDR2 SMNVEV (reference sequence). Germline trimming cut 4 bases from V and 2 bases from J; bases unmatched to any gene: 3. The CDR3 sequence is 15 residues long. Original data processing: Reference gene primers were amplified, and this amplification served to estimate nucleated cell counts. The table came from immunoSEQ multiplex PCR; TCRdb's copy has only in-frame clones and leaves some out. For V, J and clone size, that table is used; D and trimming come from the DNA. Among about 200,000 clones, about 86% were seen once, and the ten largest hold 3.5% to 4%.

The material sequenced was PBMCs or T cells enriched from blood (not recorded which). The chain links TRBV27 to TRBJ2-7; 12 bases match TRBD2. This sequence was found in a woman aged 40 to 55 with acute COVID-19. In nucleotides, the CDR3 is TGTGCCAGCAGTTCTCTAGCGGGAGGGACCTACGAGCAGTACTTC. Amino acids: CASSSLAGGTYEQYF.